This TCR beta chain was recovered during a study of metastatic and nonmetastatic thyroid tumors. Study-wide background: Repertoire comparison spanned blood and tumor or nodule tissue of malignant and benign thyroid patients.

Original methodology: What underpinned the distant-metastasis classifier for papillary thyroid cancer was the set of CDR3 differences across clinicopathological groups. Using MiXCR, TCRdb reanalyzed the PCR reads. Clone size and V and J calls follow TCRdb, not the original study. The data contain approximately 12,000 clones, roughly a quarter of them singletons. Germline V gene lookup returns CDR1 KGHSY and CDR2 FQNENV. Trimming stripped 0 bases from V and 6 bases from J, with 9 bases between. This CDR3 contains 13 residues. Each patient went into thyroid surgery without having received any treatment. General study points: Malignant thyroid tumors reportedly exceeded benign nodules significantly in TCR beta diversity, with the difference appearing in blood and tumor.

In the case of this clone: Its antigen is not known.

The sequence derives from a female donor with papillary thyroid cancer or a benign thyroid nodule (not recorded which). Some clones in this sample may be carry-over from other donors' samples. The chain couples TRBV16 to TRBJ2-7; weak D call: TRBD1 (6 bases). The specimen was tumor tissue. CDR3 sequence: CASSQSVGAEQYF. The CDR3 DNA sequence: TGTGCCAGCAGCCAATCCGTGGGGGCCGAGCAGTACTTC.